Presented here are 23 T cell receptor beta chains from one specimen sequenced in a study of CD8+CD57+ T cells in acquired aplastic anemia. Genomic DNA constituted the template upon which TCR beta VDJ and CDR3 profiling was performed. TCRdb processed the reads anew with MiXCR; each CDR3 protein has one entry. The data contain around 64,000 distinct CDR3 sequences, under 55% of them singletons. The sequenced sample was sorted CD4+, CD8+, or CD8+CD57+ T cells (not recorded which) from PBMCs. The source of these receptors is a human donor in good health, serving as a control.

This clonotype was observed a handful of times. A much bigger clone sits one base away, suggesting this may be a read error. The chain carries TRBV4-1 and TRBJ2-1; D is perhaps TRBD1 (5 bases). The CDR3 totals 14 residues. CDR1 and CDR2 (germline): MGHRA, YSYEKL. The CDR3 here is CASSYADTYSEQFF. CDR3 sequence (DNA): TGCGCCAGCAGCTACGCGGACACATACAGTGAGCAGTTCTTC.

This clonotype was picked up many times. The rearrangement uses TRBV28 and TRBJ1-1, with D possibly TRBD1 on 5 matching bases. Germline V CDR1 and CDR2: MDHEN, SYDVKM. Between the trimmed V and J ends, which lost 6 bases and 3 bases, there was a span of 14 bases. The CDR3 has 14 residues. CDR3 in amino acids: CASSLRTGHTEAFF. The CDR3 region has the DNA TGTGCCAGCAGCCTCCGCACGGGGCACACTGAAGCTTTCTTT.

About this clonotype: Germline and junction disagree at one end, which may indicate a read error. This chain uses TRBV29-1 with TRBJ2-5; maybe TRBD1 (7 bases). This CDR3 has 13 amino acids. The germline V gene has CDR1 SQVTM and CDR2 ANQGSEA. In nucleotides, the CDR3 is TGCAGCGCGGGGGACAGACTGCAAGAGGCCCAGTACTTC. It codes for CSAGDRLQEAQYF.

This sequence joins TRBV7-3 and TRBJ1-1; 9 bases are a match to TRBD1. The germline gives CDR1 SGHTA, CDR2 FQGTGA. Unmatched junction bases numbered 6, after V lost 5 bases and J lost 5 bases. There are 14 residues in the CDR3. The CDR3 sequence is CASSAAGTGTEAFF. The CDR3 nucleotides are TGTGCCAGCAGCGCCGCCGGGACAGGGACTGAAGCTTTCTTT.

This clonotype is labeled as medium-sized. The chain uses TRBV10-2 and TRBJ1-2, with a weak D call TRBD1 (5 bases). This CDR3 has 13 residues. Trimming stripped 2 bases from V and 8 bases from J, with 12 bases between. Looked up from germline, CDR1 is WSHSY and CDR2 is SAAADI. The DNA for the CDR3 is TGCGCCAGCAGTGAGACCCAGGGTTACGGCTACACCTTC. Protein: CASSETQGYGYTF.

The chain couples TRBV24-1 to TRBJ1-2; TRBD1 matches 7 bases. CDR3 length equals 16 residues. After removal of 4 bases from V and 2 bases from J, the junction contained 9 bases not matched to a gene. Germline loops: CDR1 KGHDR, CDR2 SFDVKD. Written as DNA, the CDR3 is TGTGCCACCAGTGACCCTTCCGGACAGGCCAACTATGGCTACACCTTC. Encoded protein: CATSDPSGQANYGYTF.

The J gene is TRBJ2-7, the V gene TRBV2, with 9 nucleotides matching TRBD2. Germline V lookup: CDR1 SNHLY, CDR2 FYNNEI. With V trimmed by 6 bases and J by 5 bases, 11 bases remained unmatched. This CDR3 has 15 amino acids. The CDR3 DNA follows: TGTGCCAGCAGGTCCCTAGCGGGATATTCCAACGAGCAGTACTTC. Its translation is CASRSLAGYSNEQYF.

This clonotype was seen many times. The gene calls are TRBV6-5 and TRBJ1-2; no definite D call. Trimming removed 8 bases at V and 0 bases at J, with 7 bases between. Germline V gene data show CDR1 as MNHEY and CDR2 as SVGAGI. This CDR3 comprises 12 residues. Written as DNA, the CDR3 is TGTGCCAGCGTATCCCCTAACTATGGCTACACCTTC. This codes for CASVSPNYGYTF.

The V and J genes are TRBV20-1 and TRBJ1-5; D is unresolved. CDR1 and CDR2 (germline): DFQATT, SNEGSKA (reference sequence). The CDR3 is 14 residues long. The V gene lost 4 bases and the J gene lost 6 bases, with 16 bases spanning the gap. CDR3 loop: CSAKSPTQSQPQHF. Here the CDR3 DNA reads TGCAGTGCTAAAAGTCCCACACAGAGTCAGCCCCAGCATTTT.

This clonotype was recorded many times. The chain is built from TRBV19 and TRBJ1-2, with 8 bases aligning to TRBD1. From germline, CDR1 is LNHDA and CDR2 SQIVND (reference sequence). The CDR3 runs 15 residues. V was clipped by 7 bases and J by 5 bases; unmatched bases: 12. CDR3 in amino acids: CASNQYRTGNYGYTF. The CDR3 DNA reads TGTGCCAGTAACCAATACCGGACAGGGAATTATGGCTACACCTTC.

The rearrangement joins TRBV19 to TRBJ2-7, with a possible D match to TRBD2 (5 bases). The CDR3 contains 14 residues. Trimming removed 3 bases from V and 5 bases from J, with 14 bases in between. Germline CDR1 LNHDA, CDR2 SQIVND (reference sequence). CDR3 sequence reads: CASSIGRRGHEQYF. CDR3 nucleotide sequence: TGTGCCAGTAGTATTGGGAGAAGAGGCCACGAGCAGTACTTC.

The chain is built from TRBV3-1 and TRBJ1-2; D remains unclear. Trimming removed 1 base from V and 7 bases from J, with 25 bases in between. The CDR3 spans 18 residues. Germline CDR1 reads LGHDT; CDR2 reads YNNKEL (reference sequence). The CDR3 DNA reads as TGTGCCAGCAGCCAAGGAGGAAGCAAAGGGTGGTACTCGGGTGGCTACACCTTC. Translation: CASSQGGSKGWYSGGYTF.

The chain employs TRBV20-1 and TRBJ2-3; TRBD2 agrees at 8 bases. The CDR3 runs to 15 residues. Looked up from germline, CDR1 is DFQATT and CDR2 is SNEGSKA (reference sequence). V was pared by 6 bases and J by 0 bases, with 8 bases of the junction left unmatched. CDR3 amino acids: CSALPSGGSTDTQYF. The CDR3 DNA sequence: TGCAGTGCGCTTCCCAGCGGGGGAAGCACAGATACGCAGTATTTT.

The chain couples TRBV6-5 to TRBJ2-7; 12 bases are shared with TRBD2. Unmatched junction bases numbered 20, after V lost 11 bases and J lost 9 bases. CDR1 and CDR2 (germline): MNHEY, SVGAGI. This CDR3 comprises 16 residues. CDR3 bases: TGTGCCGACAGTTACACCCTAGCGGGAGGGCCTTCTTCGCAGTACTTC. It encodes CADSYTLAGGPSSQYF.

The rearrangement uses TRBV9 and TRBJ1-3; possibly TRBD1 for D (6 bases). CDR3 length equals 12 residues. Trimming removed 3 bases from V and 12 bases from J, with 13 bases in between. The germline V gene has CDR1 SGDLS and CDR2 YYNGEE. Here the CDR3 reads CASSANTGSIYF. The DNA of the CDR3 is TGTGCCAGCAGCGCCAATACAGGGAGCATATATTTT.

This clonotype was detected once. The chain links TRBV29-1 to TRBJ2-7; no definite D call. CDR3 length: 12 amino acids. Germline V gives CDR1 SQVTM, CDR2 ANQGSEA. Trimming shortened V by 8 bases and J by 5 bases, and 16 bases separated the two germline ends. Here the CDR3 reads CSQDGSSNEQYF. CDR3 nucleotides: TGCAGCCAAGACGGCAGTTCCAACGAGCAGTACTTC.

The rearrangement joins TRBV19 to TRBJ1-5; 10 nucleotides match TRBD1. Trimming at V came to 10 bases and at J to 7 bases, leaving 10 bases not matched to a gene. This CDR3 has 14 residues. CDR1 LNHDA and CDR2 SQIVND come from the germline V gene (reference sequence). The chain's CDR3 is CATRWTGGKQPQHF. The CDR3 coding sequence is TGTGCCACTCGATGGACAGGGGGAAAACAGCCCCAGCATTTT.

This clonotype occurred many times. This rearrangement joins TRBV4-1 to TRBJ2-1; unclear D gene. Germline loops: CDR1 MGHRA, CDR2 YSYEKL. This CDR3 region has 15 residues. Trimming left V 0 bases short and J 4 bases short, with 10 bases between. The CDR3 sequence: CASSQDLERYNEQFF. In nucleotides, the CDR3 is TGCGCCAGCAGCCAAGATCTTGAGAGATACAATGAGCAGTTCTTC.

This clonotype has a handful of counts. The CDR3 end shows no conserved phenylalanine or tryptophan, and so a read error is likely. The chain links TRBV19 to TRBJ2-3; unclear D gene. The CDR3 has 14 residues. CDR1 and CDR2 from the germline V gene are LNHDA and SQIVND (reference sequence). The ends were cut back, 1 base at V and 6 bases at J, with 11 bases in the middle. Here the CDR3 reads CASSIVGPSDTQYC. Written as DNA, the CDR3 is TGTGCCAGTAGTATAGTCGGACCCTCGGATACGCAGTATTGT.

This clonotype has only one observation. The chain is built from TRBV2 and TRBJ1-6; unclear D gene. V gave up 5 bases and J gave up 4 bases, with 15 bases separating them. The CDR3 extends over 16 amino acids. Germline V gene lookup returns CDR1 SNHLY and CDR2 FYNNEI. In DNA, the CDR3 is TGTGCCAGCAGTACAACAAAAAGCCGGTATAATTCACCCCTCCACTTT. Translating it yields CASSTTKSRYNSPLHF.

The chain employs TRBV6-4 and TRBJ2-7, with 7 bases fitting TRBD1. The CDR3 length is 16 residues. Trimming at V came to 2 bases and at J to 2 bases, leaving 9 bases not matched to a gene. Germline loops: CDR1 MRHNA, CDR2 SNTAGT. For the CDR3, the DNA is TGTGCCAGCAGTGACCCGGGACAGAGCCTTACCTACGAGCAGTACTTC. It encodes CASSDPGQSLTYEQYF.

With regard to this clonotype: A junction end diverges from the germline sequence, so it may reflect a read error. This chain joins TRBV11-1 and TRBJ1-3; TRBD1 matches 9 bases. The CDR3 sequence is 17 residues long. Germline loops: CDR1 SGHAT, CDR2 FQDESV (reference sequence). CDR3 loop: CASSNTYRDRAGNTICF. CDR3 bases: TGCGCCAGCAGCAACACTTACCGGGACAGGGCTGGAAACACCATATGTTTT. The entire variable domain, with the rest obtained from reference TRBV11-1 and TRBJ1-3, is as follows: EAEVAQSPRYKITEKSQAVAFWCDPISGHATLYWYRQILGQGPELLVQFQDESVVDDSQLPKDRFSAERLKGVDSTLKIQPAELGDSAMYLCASSNTYRDRAGNTICFGEGSWLTVV.

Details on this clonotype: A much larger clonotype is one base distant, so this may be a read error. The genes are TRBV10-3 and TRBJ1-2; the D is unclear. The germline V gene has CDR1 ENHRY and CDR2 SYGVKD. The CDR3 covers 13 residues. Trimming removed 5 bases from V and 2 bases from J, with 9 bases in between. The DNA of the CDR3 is TGTGCCATCAGTTACGGGCAGAACTATGGCTACACCTTC. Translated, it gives CAISYGQNYGYTF.